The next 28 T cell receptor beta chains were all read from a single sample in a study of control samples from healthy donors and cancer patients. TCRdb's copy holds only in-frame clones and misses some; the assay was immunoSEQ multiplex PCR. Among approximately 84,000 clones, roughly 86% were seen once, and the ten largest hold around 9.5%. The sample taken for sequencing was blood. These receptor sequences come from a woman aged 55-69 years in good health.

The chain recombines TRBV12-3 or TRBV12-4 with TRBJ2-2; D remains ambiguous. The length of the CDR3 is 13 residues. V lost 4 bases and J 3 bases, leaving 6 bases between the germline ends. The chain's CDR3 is CASSWEYTGELFF. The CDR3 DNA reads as TGTGCCAGCAGTTGGGAATACACCGGGGAGCTGTTTTTT.

The CDR3 DNA sequence: TGTGCCAGCTCACCATCCACCGGGGAGCTGTTTTTT. Encoded protein: CASSPSTGELFF. The chain has TRBV18 and TRBJ2-2; D is undetermined. V lost 2 bases and J lost 4, with 2 bases in between. The V gene's germline CDR1 is KGHSH and CDR2 LQKENI. The CDR3 has 12 amino acids.

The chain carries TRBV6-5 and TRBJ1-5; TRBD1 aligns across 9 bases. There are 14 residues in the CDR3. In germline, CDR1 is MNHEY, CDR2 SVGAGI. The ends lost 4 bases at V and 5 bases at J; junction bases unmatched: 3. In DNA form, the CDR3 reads TGTGCCAGCAGTTCACAGGGGGCCCATCAGCCCCAGCATTTT. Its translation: CASSSQGAHQPQHF.

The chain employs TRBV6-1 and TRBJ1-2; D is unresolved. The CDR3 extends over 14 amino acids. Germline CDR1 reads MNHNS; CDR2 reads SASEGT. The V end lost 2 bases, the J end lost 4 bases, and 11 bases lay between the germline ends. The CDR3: CASSEKQALYGYTF. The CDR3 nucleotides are TGTGCCAGCAGTGAAAAGCAGGCCCTCTATGGCTACACCTTC.

Here the CDR3 DNA reads TGTGCCAGCTCACCCCTCGGTGGGGAAGAGACCCAGTACTTC. Protein product: CASSPLGGEETQYF. The rearrangement links TRBV18 to TRBJ2-5, with unresolved D. The CDR3 spans 14 residues. With 3 bases removed from V and 3 bases from J, the gap between germline ends came to 11 bases. Germline CDR1 is KGHSH and CDR2 is LQKENI.

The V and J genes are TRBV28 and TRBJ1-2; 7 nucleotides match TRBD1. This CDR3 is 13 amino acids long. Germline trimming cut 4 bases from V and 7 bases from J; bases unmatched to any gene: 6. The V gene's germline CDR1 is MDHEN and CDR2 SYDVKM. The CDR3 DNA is TGTGCCAGCAGTTACAGACAGGGATTTGGCTACACCTTC. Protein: CASSYRQGFGYTF.

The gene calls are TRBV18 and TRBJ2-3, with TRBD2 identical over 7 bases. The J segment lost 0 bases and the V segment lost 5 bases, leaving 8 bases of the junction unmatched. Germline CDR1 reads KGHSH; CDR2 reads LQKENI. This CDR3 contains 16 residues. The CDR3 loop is CASSSPAGTSTDTQYF. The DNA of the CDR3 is TGTGCCAGCTCAAGCCCAGCGGGAACTAGCACAGATACGCAGTATTTT.

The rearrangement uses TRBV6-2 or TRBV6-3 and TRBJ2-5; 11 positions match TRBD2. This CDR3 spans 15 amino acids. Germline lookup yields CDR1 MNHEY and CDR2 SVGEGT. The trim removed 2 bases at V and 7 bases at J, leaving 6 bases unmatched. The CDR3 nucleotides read TGTGCCAGCAGTTACCCCGGGACTAGCGGAGGGACCCAGTACTTC. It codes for CASSYPGTSGGTQYF.

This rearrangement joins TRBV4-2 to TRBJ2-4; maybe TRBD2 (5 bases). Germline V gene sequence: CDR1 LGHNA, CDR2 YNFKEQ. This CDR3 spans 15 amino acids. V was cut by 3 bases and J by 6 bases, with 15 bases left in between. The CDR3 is CASSQSGWAGNIQYF. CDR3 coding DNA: TGTGCCAGCAGCCAGAGCGGATGGGCGGGAAACATTCAGTACTTC.

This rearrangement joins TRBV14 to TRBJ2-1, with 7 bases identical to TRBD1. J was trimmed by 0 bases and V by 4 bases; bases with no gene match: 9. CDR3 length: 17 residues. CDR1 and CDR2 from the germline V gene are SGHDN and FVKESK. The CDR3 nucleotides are TGTGCCAGCAGCCCTTGGGTAAGACAGGGCTCCTACAATGAGCAGTTCTTC. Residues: CASSPWVRQGSYNEQFF.

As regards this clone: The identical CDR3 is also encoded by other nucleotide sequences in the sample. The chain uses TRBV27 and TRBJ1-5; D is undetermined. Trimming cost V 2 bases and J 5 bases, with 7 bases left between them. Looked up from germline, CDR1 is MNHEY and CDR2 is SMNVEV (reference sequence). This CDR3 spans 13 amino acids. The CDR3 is CASSLVRDQPQHF. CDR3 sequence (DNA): TGTGCCAGCAGTTTAGTTCGGGATCAGCCCCAGCATTTT.

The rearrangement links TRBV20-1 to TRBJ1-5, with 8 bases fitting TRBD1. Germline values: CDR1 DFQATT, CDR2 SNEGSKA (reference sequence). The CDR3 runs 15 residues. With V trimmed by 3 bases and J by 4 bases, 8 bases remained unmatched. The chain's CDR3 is CSASPGQGLNQPQHF. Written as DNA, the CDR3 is TGCAGTGCTAGTCCCGGACAGGGCCTAAATCAGCCCCAGCATTTT.

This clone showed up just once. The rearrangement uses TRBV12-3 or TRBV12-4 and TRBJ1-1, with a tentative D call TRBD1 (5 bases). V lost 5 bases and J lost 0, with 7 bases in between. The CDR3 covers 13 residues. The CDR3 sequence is CASSKGMNTEAFF. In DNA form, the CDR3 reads TGTGCCAGCAGTAAGGGGATGAACACTGAAGCTTTCTTT.

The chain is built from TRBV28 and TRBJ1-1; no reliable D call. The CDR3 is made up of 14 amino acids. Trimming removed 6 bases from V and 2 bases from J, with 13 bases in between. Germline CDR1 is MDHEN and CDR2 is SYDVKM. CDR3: CASRKSLGNTEAFF. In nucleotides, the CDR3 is TGTGCCAGCAGGAAGAGTCTCGGTAACACTGAAGCTTTCTTT.

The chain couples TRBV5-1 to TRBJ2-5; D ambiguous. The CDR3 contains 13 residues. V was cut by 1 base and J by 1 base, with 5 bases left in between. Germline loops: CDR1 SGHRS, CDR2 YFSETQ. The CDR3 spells CASSLSSQETQYF. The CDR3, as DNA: TGCGCCAGCAGCTTGAGCAGCCAAGAGACCCAGTACTTC.

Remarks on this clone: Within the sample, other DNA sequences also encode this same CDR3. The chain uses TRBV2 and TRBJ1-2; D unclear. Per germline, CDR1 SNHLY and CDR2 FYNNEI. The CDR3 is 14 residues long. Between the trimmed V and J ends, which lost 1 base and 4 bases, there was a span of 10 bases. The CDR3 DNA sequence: TGTGCCAGCAGTGAAGGGGTGCTAAGCTATGGCTACACCTTC. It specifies CASSEGVLSYGYTF.

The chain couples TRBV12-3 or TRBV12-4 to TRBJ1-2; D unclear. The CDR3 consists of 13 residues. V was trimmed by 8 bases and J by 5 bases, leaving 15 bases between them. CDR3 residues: CASVGPWGYGYTF. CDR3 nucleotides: TGTGCCAGCGTTGGACCGTGGGGATATGGCTACACCTTC.

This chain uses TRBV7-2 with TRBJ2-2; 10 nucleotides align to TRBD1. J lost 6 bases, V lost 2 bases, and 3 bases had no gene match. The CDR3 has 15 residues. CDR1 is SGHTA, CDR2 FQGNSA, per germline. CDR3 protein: CASSLPGQGAGELFF. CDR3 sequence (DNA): TGTGCCAGCAGCTTACCCGGACAGGGGGCCGGGGAGCTGTTTTTT.

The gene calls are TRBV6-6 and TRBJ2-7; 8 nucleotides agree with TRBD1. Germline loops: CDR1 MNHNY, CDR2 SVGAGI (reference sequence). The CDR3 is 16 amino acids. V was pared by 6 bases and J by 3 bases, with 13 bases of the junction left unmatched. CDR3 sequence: CASRSTTPGTGYEQYF. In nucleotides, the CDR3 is TGTGCCAGCAGGTCGACTACCCCCGGGACAGGCTACGAGCAGTACTTC.

This chain's CDR3 is CASSGQLEEQYF. The CDR3 bases are TGTGCCAGCAGCGGACAGTTAGAGGAGCAGTACTTC. The chain uses TRBV2 and TRBJ2-7; D possibly corresponds to TRBD1 (6 bases). Trimming cost V 6 bases and J 7 bases, with 13 bases left between them. Germline V lookup: CDR1 SNHLY, CDR2 FYNNEI. The CDR3 has 12 residues.

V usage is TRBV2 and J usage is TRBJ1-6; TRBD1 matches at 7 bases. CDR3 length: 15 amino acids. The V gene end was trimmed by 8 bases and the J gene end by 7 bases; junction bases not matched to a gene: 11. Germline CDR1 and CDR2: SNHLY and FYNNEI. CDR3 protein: CASGAQGQDNSPLHF. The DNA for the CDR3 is TGTGCCAGCGGCGCACAGGGGCAGGACAATTCACCCCTCCACTTT.

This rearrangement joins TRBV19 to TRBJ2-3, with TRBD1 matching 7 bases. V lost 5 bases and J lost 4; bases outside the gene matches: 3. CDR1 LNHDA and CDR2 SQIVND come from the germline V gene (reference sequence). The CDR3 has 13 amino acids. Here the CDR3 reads CASSVQGSDTQYF. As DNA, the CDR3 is TGTGCCAGTAGTGTACAGGGGTCAGATACGCAGTATTTT.

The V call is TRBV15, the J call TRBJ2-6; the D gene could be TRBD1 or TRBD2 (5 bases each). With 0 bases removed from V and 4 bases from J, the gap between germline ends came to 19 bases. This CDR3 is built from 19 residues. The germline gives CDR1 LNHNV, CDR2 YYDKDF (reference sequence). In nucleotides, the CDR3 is TGTGCCACCAGCAGAGATTCGGCGAGGGGTTTGGGAGGGGCCAACGTCCTGACTTTC. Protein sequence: CATSRDSARGLGGANVLTF.

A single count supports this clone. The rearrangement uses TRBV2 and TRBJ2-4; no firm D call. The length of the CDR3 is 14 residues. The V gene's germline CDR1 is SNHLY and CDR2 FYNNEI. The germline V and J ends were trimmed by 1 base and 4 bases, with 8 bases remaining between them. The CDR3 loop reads CASSEGRLKNIQYF. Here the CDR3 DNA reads TGTGCCAGCAGTGAAGGCAGGTTAAAAAACATTCAGTACTTC.

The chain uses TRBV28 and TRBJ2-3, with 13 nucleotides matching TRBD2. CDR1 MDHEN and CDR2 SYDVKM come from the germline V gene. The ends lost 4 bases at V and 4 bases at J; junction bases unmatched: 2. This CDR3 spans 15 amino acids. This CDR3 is CASSSGLAGADTQYF. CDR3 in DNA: TGTGCCAGCAGTTCTGGACTAGCGGGAGCAGATACGCAGTATTTT.

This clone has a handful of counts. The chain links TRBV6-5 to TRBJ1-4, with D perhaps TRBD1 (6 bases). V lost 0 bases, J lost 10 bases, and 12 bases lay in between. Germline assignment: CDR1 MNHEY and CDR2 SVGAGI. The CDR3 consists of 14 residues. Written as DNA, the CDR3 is TGTGCCAGCAGTTACTCGATACAGGGACGAAAACTGTTTTTT. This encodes CASSYSIQGRKLFF.

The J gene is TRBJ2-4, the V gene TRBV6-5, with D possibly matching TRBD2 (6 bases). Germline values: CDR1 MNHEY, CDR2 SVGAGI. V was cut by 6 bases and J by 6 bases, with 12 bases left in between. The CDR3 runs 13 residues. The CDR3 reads CASRSVGGNIQYF. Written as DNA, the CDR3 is TGTGCCAGCAGGTCTGTGGGGGGAAACATTCAGTACTTC.

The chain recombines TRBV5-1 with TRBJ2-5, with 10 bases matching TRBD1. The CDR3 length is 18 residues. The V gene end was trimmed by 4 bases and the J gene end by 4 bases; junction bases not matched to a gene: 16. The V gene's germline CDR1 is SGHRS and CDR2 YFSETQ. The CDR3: CASSQASGTGVLRETQYF. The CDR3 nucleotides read TGCGCCAGCAGCCAAGCATCCGGGACAGGGGTCCTCCGAGAGACCCAGTACTTC.